These 25 T cell receptor beta chains share one sample of origin, sequenced in a study of identical twins (dated by TCRdb to about 2016). Library construction relied on 5' RACE. The instrument was an Illumina HiSeq 2000. TCRdb applied fastp at Q25 and MiXCR to the public reads, then kept only in-frame beta chains. Rows with one shared CDR3 protein collapse into an entry with the most common genes and DNA. This sample holds fewer than 250,000 distinct CDR3 sequences; less than 10% were observed only once. About 5.2% of the sample is held by the ten biggest clonotypes. The sequenced sample consisted of memory (CD45RO+) T cells sorted from blood. What this sample's cell subset or site label stands for: CD45RO+ enriched T cells. These receptors came from a woman between 18 and 29 years old in good health.

This clonotype came up a few times. The chain uses TRBV20-1 and TRBJ2-5; D perhaps matches TRBD2 (5 bases). Deletions cut 6 bases from V and 3 bases from J, with 11 bases between. Germline CDR1 and CDR2: DFQATT and SNEGSKA (reference sequence). This CDR3 has 12 amino acids. The CDR3 DNA sequence: TGCAGTGCGAGGGCAGACGAAGAGACCCAGTACTTC. Its translation: CSARADEETQYF.

This clonotype was recorded many times. This chain links TRBV2 with TRBJ1-1; D is unclear. V was shortened by 6 bases and J by 2 bases, with 13 bases between the two germline ends. Germline-derived CDR1 and CDR2 are SNHLY and FYNNEI. This CDR3 region has 14 residues. The CDR3 nucleotides are TGTGCCAGCAGGGCCCGGGTGTCCAACACTGAAGCTTTCTTT. This translates into CASRARVSNTEAFF.

This clonotype occurred many times. This rearrangement joins TRBV12-3 or TRBV12-4 to TRBJ1-1, with 7 bases lining up with TRBD1. The ends lost 1 base at V and 11 bases at J; junction bases unmatched: 7. The CDR3 length is 13 residues. The CDR3 region has the DNA TGTGCCAGCAGTTTAGTGGGGACAGTGGGGGCTTTCTTT. Translation: CASSLVGTVGAFF.

This clonotype showed up just a few times. The chain carries TRBV5-1 and TRBJ1-2, with 10 bases fitting TRBD1. V trimming: 0 bases; J trimming: 4 bases; junction bases outside the gene matches: 3. Germline V gene lookup returns CDR1 SGHRS and CDR2 YFSETQ. CDR3 size: 15 residues. The CDR3 is CASSLAGQGIYGYTF. DNA of the CDR3: TGCGCCAGCAGCTTGGCGGGACAGGGGATCTATGGCTACACCTTC.

In its sample, this clonotype was seen many times. This chain uses TRBV12-3 or TRBV12-4 with TRBJ1-5; D may be TRBD1 (5 bases). Trimming took 7 bases from V and 4 from J, leaving 11 bases between them. The CDR3 runs 13 residues. The CDR3 is CASNLGGNQPQHF. The CDR3 coding sequence is TGTGCCAGCAACCTGGGGGGAAATCAGCCCCAGCATTTT.

The chain uses TRBV3-1 and TRBJ1-1; D may be TRBD1 (6 bases). This CDR3 is 13 amino acids long. V gave up 5 bases and J gave up 8 bases, with 15 bases separating them. CDR1 is LGHDT, CDR2 YNNKEL, per germline (reference sequence). CDR3 amino acids: CASSWGRQGEAFF. CDR3 in DNA: TGTGCCAGCAGCTGGGGCCGCCAGGGGGAAGCTTTCTTT.

At least ten counts were recorded for this clonotype. The V gene is TRBV12-3 or TRBV12-4, the J gene TRBJ2-3; the match to TRBD2 covers 14 bases. The CDR3 extends over 16 amino acids. V dropped 6 bases and J dropped 6; count of bases not matched to a gene: 8. For the CDR3, the DNA is TGTGCCAGCAGACCTGGGACTAGCGGGAGAAGGGATACGCAGTATTTT. Residues: CASRPGTSGRRDTQYF.

This chain links TRBV27 with TRBJ2-1, with 9 bases that match TRBD2. CDR3 length: 14 residues. Trimming removed 4 bases from V and 8 bases from J; junction bases left unmatched: 6. Germline assignment: CDR1 MNHEY and CDR2 SMNVEV (reference sequence). Here the CDR3 reads CASSSGTSLHEQFF. In DNA form, the CDR3 reads TGTGCCAGCAGTTCAGGGACTAGCCTTCATGAGCAGTTCTTC.

This clonotype was observed many times. The chain recombines TRBV10-1 with TRBJ1-1; D remains unclear. CDR1 and CDR2 (germline): WNHNN, SYGVQD (reference sequence). This CDR3 contains 13 residues. With 3 bases removed from V and 7 bases from J, the gap between germline ends came to 12 bases. CDR3 in amino acids: CASSDAAGIEAFF. The CDR3 DNA follows: TGCGCCAGCAGTGACGCTGCCGGGATTGAAGCTTTCTTT.

This clonotype came up a few times. V gene TRBV29-1 combines with J gene TRBJ2-3, with 9 bases fitting TRBD1. The ends lost 2 bases at V and 7 bases at J; junction bases unmatched: 13. The germline CDR1 and CDR2 sequences are SQVTM and ANQGSEA. This CDR3 contains 16 residues. In nucleotides, the CDR3 is TGCAGCGTTGAACTACTGGGACAGGGCTACAGAAATACGCAGTATTTT. This gives the protein CSVELLGQGYRNTQYF.

In DNA, the CDR3 is TGTGCCAGCAGCGCCAGTGGGGGGCGAGAGACCCAGTACTTC. This translates into CASSASGGRETQYF. The chain carries TRBV12-3 or TRBV12-4 and TRBJ2-5; tentatively, D is TRBD1 or TRBD2 (6 bases each). Deletions cut 6 bases from V and 4 bases from J, with 15 bases between. This CDR3 is 14 amino acids long.

V gene TRBV6-1 combines with J gene TRBJ2-3; weak D call: TRBD1 (6 bases). V was clipped by 7 bases and J by 2 bases, with 13 bases between them. The CDR3 covers 14 residues. The germline V gene encodes CDR1 MNHNS and CDR2 SASEGT. The CDR3 sequence: CASNDRSYTDTQYF. Here the CDR3 DNA reads TGTGCCAGCAACGACAGGTCTTACACAGATACGCAGTATTTT.

This clonotype occurred a few times. V gene TRBV3-1 combines with J gene TRBJ2-5; 10 nucleotides line up with TRBD2. Looked up from germline, CDR1 is LGHDT and CDR2 is YNNKEL (reference sequence). V trimming: 3 bases; J trimming: 2 bases; junction bases outside the gene matches: 3. This CDR3 comprises 15 residues. CDR3 sequence: CASSHLLAGQETQYF. CDR3 DNA: TGTGCCAGCAGCCACCTACTAGCGGGGCAAGAGACCCAGTACTTC.

The DNA for the CDR3 is TGTGCCAGCAGCTTAGCAGGCGGGGCAGGGGATACGCAGTATTTT. Protein product: CASSLAGGAGDTQYF. The chain joins TRBV7-2 to TRBJ2-3; TRBD2 is a possible D gene (6 bases). The CDR3 extends over 15 amino acids. Trimming pared 0 bases from V and 6 bases from J, leaving 13 bases between. CDR1 SGHTA and CDR2 FQGNSA come from the germline V gene.

This clonotype was recorded at least ten times. The rearrangement links TRBV5-1 to TRBJ2-7; D perhaps matches TRBD2 (5 bases). Germline lookup yields CDR1 SGHRS and CDR2 YFSETQ. The CDR3 has 13 residues. Deletions cut 4 bases from V and 0 bases from J, with 8 bases between. CDR3 coding DNA: TGCGCCAGCAGCGAGGGAAGCTCCTACGAGCAGTACTTC. Protein product: CASSEGSSYEQYF.

This clonotype has at least ten counts. The chain joins TRBV12-3 or TRBV12-4 to TRBJ1-5, with unresolved D. V was pared by 6 bases and J by 7 bases, with 13 bases between. This CDR3 is 13 amino acids long. The CDR3 DNA is TGTGCCAGCAGCCCGACCCCCCAACAGCCCCAGCATTTT. Its translation is CASSPTPQQPQHF.

This clonotype was detected ten times or more. The genes are TRBV9 and TRBJ2-7; D call uncertain. Trimming stripped 5 bases from V and 2 bases from J, with 14 bases between. The germline V gene encodes CDR1 SGDLS and CDR2 YYNGEE. This CDR3 is 14 amino acids long. CDR3 sequence: CASRASRRAYEQYF. The DNA of the CDR3 is TGTGCCAGCAGGGCATCTAGACGGGCCTACGAGCAGTACTTC.

Regarding this clonotype: A much larger clone differs from this one at a single base, so this may be a read error. This rearrangement joins TRBV12-3 or TRBV12-4 to TRBJ1-1; D not resolved. The CDR3 contains 14 residues. This CDR3 is CASSFQTVNTGAFF. The CDR3 DNA reads as TGTGCCAGCAGTTTTCAGACGGTGAACACTGGAGCTTTCTTT.

This clonotype occurred a few times. This CDR3 is CSAMGRGLETQYF. CDR3 nucleotides: TGCAGTGCTATGGGCAGGGGGCTTGAGACCCAGTACTTC. The J gene is TRBJ2-5, the V gene TRBV20-1, with TRBD1 matching 8 bases. V gave up 4 bases and J gave up 5 bases; unmatched junction bases: 6. This CDR3 region has 13 residues. The germline CDR1 and CDR2 sequences are DFQATT and SNEGSKA (reference sequence).

This clonotype was counted ten times or more. The chain recombines TRBV7-9 with TRBJ2-3; 13 nucleotides match TRBD2. CDR1 is SEHNR, CDR2 FQNEAQ, per germline (reference sequence). The CDR3 totals 17 residues. The V segment lost 5 bases and the J segment 2 bases; nucleotides outside the gene matches: 7. CDR3 DNA sequence: TGTGCCAGCAGCGCTGGACTAGCGGGGGCCAACACAGATACGCAGTATTTT. Translation: CASSAGLAGANTDTQYF.

The chain is built from TRBV18 and TRBJ2-3; tentative D call: TRBD1 (6 bases). CDR3 length equals 14 residues. Between the trimmed V and J ends, which lost 2 bases and 4 bases, there was a span of 10 bases. Germline assignment: CDR1 KGHSH and CDR2 LQKENI. CDR3 sequence: CASSPVGAADTQYF. The DNA for the CDR3 is TGTGCCAGCTCACCAGTGGGGGCGGCAGATACGCAGTATTTT.

V gene TRBV5-1 combines with J gene TRBJ2-3; 7 bases match TRBD2. CDR1 is SGHRS and CDR2 is YFSETQ in the germline V gene. The CDR3 is made up of 16 amino acids. J gave up 0 bases and V 3 bases, and 7 bases lay outside the gene matches. The chain's CDR3 is CASSSLTGGSTDTQYF. The CDR3 DNA reads as TGCGCCAGCAGCTCTTTGACGGGAGGAAGCACAGATACGCAGTATTTT. Full variable domain (remainder filled in from reference TRBV5-1 and TRBJ2-3): KAGVTQTPRYLIKTRGQQVTLSCSPISGHRSVSWYQQTPGQGLQFLFEYFSETQRNKGNFPGRFSGRQFSNSRSEMNVSTLELGDSALYLCASSSLTGGSTDTQYFGPGTRLTVL.

This clonotype was seen ten or more times. The chain recombines TRBV5-1 with TRBJ2-7; D is possibly TRBD1 (6 bases). This CDR3 comprises 14 residues. CDR1 is SGHRS, CDR2 YFSETQ, per germline. Trimming took off 4 bases at V and 2 bases at J, with 13 bases between the two ends. CDR3 DNA sequence: TGCGCCAGCAGCCCGGCGACAGGTACCTACGAGCAGTACTTC. It codes for CASSPATGTYEQYF. Complete variable domain (other parts from reference TRBV5-1 and TRBJ2-7): KAGVTQTPRYLIKTRGQQVTLSCSPISGHRSVSWYQQTPGQGLQFLFEYFSETQRNKGNFPGRFSGRQFSNSRSEMNVSTLELGDSALYLCASSPATGTYEQYFGPGTRLTVT.

The chain uses TRBV28 and TRBJ1-5; D is unclear. The CDR3 spans 16 residues. Trimming pared 6 bases from V and 6 bases from J, leaving 21 bases between. Per germline, CDR1 MDHEN and CDR2 SYDVKM. This CDR3 reads CASRDGLTEGSQPQHF. The CDR3 DNA reads as TGTGCCAGCAGGGATGGACTGACGGAGGGCAGTCAGCCCCAGCATTTT.

This clonotype was counted between two and nine times. The gene calls are TRBV12-5 and TRBJ2-5; 13 nucleotides agree with TRBD2. This CDR3 has 15 residues. Trimming at V came to 4 bases and at J to 5 bases, leaving 4 bases not matched to a gene. CDR1 and CDR2 from the germline V gene are LGHNT and FRNRAP. DNA for the CDR3: TGTGCTAGTGGTTACGGACTAGCGGGGGTGGAGACCCAGTACTTC. Translating gives CASGYGLAGVETQYF.